This T cell receptor beta chain was recorded in a study of blood T cell repertoires in COVID-19. The protocol was immunoSEQ multiplex PCR, while the TCRdb copy is restricted to in-frame clones and leaves out a portion. The sample shows tens of thousands of clones, 78% of them seen only once. Patients from Seattle were sampled longitudinally, starting during active infection. Sequencing was performed on peripheral blood. This sequence was found in an older man with COVID-19, enrolled during active disease.

The CDR3 DNA sequence: TGTGCCAGCAGTGAAACGGCAGGGGCAGATGGCTACACCTTC. It specifies CASSETAGADGYTF. V usage is TRBV6-1 and J usage is TRBJ1-2; D is perhaps TRBD1 (6 bases). Germline assignment: CDR1 MNHNS and CDR2 SASEGT. V dropped 2 bases and J dropped 6 bases, with 13 bases sitting between them. The CDR3 has 14 amino acids.